This TCR beta chain emerged from a study of beta chain features in type 1 diabetes. The sequenced template was cDNA made from the entire isolated RNA. Repertoires were generated with immunoSEQ multiplex PCR, while TCRdb's copy carries only in-frame clones and drops some. The profile shows about 370,000 clones, 8.5% to 10% of them singletons. Comments on this clone: As yet, its antigen is unknown.

V was trimmed by 6 bases and J by 1 base, leaving 12 bases between them. The CDR3 sequence is 14 residues long. The germline V gene has CDR1 MNHEY and CDR2 SMNVEV (reference sequence). Study results and limitations: A moderate, significant TCRB CDR3 shortening appeared in type 1 diabetes across four CD4+ subsets.

The sequenced sample consisted of central memory CD4+ T cells from blood. This TCR derives from a man aged 30 to 45 with type 1 diabetes. V gene TRBV27 combines with J gene TRBJ1-1; D is unresolved. CDR3 DNA: TGTGCCAGCAGACCCAGGTTTCAGAACACTGAAGCTTTCTTT. The encoded protein is CASRPRFQNTEAFF.